This TCR beta chain was sequenced in a study of cytomegalovirus exposure and HLA in healthy donors. Overall study results and limits: Highly shared sequence variants in one cluster were likely a sequencing artifact.

Vbeta (60) and Jbeta (13) primers were used in the PCR. Clones were sequenced by immunoSEQ multiplex PCR, and TCRdb holds only the in-frame ones, with some missing. The data contain fewer than 200,000 clones, roughly four fifths of them seen just once; the ten biggest clones take up approximately 2.1%. Concerning this clone itself: What it binds is unknown.

CDR1 and CDR2 (germline): LNHNV, YYDKDF (reference sequence). Trimming cost V 0 bases and J 4 bases, with 16 bases left between them. The CDR3 spans 17 residues. The chain combines TRBV15 with TRBJ1-5, with TRBD1 as a possible D gene (5 bases). The receptor comes from a woman under 30 in good health and CMV-seronegative. The sequenced material came from PBMCs. The CDR3 nucleotides read TGTGCCACCAGCAGAGATCTCTTCCAGGGAAAGAATCAGCCCCAGCATTTT. This gives the protein CATSRDLFQGKNQPQHF. Full variable domain (remainder filled in from reference TRBV15 and TRBJ1-5): DAMVIQNPRYQVTQFGKPVTLSCSQTLNHNVMYWYQQKSSQAPKLLFHYYDKDFNNEADTPDNFQSRRPNTSFCFLDIRSPGLGDTAMYLCATSRDLFQGKNQPQHFGDGTRLSIL.